The sequence of this T cell receptor (beta chain) was determined in a study of T cells in Graves' hyperthyroidism and ophthalmopathy (dated by TCRdb to the late 2010s). For the study in its entirety: Peripheral blood samples were taken at initial diagnosis, before any treatment was given. The paper describes TCR Vbeta CDR3 sequencing of around 140 peripheral blood samples, made up of 43 ophthalmopathy patients, some 76 hyperthyroidism patients and 17 progressor patients. Once sampling was done, hyperthyroidism patients were given methimazole at a starting dose of 30 mg daily, whereas ophthalmopathy patients were given high-dose intravenous methylprednisolone. For training and testing, the approximately 92 patients in the discovery cohort were randomly divided in a 7:3 ratio. A discovery cohort of around 98 patients, about 43 with Graves' ophthalmopathy and 57 with stable Graves' hyperthyroidism, was used to find distinguishing TCR V-J signatures. An independent validation cohort of some 18 hyperthyroidism patients and 17 patients who later progressed to ophthalmopathy tested prospective prediction of ophthalmopathy. Thyroid tissue and blood T-cell repertoires from six Graves' hyperthyroidism patients were also compared in the study.

The TCR beta CDR3 regions were amplified from RNA transcripts. A first-round RT-PCR of the TCR CDR3 used the HTBI primer set with the Qiagen OneStep RT-PCR kit. A second multiplex PCR round built the libraries, followed by size selection and purification. Sequencing of the libraries was done on an Illumina HiSeq2000 using paired-end 100 bp reads. Concerning the study's data processing: SOAPnuke was used to process the raw data, removing reads that contained adapters or uncalled bases, had a mean Phred below 15, or lacked an exact match to the constant primer or identifier. COPE v1.2.5 was used to merge the high-quality paired reads, and each unique nucleotide sequence was defined as a clonotype. MiTCR v1.1 was used to align clonotypes to the IMGT TRBV, TRBD and TRBJ reference segments. Only V-J combinations with frequency above 0.0001, covering about 99% of repertoires, were analysed. The TCS score was defined as F50 (clonal expansion) divided by E x V (chaos), with BLOSUM62-based TCRdist calculated between CDR3 peptides within each V-J. Welch's t-statistics and random forest reduced roughly 500 V-J features to around 14, which were used in a naive Bayes classifier (R e1071). TCRdb reprocessed the public reads (quality trimming at Q25 with fastp, clone calling with MiXCR) and kept in-frame beta chains. Merged by CDR3 protein, the rows form single entries marked with the most common genes and DNA. The authors' filters were not applied to this entry. This sample lists around 690,000 distinct CDR3 sequences; 17% were detected once. In total, the top ten clones hold roughly a sixth of the sample.

A patient counted as having stable Graves' hyperthyroidism if no progression to ophthalmopathy occurred over 18 months of follow-up. Hyperthyroidism patients were newly diagnosed, with disease duration under 2 months, and aged 18 to 65 years. The study excluded patients with uncontrolled infections, other autoimmune diseases, pregnancy or lactation. Diagnoses were established on the basis of clinical symptoms, serum thyroxine and TRAb, thyroid ultrasound, and orbital computed tomography. PBMCs were isolated from approximately 10 ml of fresh peripheral blood by Ficoll-Paque density gradient centrifugation. Total RNA was extracted using Trizol reagent, and RNA quality was assessed on an Agilent 2100 Bioanalyzer. General conclusions and limits of the study: Blood samples also contained most of the expanded thyroid clonotypes (frequency above 0.001), which suggests that blood repertoires may reflect thyroid immune responses. A model built on a 13 V-J signature distinguished ophthalmopathy from stable hyperthyroidism, reaching 85% to 90% sensitivity and under 84% specificity in cross-validation and 80%/75% in testing. During validation, the model predicted progression to ophthalmopathy a median of about 6.5 months ahead of onset, with roughly 65% sensitivity and 72.22% specificity. Sample size was not statistically predetermined, and investigators were not blinded to group allocation.

From the germline V gene (reference sequence), CDR1 is GTSNPN and CDR2 is SVGIG. V is clipped by 1 base and J by 11 bases, and the sequence between their germline boundaries is 14 bases long. The CDR3 measures 13 amino acids from cysteine to phenylalanine. CDR3 DNA only is kept here, 39 bases in frame from base 1. A word on this clonotype: Its antigen is still unknown. Base quality data are lacking; no much larger clone is found one base away.

The chain uses TRBV30 and TRBJ1-4; no D segment can be confidently identified. The receptor was derived from a man aged 50-59 years with Graves' hyperthyroidism. The sample consisted of blood. The sequence in DNA is TGTGCCTGGAGTGGGGCACCTGACGGTAAACTGTTTTTT. This gives the protein CAWSGAPDGKLFF.